This entry features one T cell receptor (beta chain) sequence. As yet, its antigen is unknown. The CDR3 is 16 residues long. V lost 6 bases and J lost 0, with 18 bases in between. Germline-derived CDR1 and CDR2 are LNHDA and SQIVND (reference sequence). This sample was included in a study of cytomegalovirus exposure and HLA in healthy donors. Study in general: Genotyping of hundreds of donors showed that 80% to 90% belonged to the Caucasian-associated ancestry cluster. Study-wide results and caveats: The authors later linked a missense DCLRE1C variant to TCR beta V- and J-gene trimming. In vitro, three CMV-associated chains proved specific for CMV antigens. Overall, under 200 TCR beta chains were annotated as cytomegalovirus-associated.

The PCR contained 60 Vbeta and 13 Jbeta primers. Clones were read by immunoSEQ multiplex PCR, and TCRdb kept only the in-frame ones, dropping some. The top ten hold roughly 5.9% of the sample, which has 100,000 to 150,000 clones, around 78% seen once. The specimen was PBMCs. This receptor was taken from a woman between 40 and 55 years old in good health and CMV-seronegative. This chain links TRBV19 with TRBJ2-7; D might be TRBD2 (6 bases). The chain's CDR3 is CASSRVVAGPSYEQYF. CDR3 DNA: TGTGCCAGTAGCCGGGTCGTGGCGGGACCCTCCTACGAGCAGTACTTC.